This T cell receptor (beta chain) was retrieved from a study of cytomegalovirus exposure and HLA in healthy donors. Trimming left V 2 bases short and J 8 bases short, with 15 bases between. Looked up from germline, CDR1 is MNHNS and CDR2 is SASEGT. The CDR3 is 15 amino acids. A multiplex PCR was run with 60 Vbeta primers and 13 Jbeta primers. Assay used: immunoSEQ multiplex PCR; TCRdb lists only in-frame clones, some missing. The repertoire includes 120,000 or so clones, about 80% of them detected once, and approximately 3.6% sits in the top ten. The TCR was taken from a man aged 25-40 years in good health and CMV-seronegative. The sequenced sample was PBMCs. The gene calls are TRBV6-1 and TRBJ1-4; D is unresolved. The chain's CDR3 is CASSEYEGSGEKLFF. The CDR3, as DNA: TGTGCCAGCAGTGAATATGAGGGATCGGGCGAAAAACTGTTTTTT.